This note documents a single TCR beta chain sequence. The antigen remains undetermined. This sample was included in a study of shared clonotypes between healthy human individuals. Whole-study results and caveats: It was anticipated that sequencing depth would influence how many clonotypes donors shared.

The CDR3 spans 14 residues. Germline V gene data show CDR1 as SEHNR and CDR2 as FQNEAQ (reference sequence). V lost 4 bases and J lost 8; bases outside the gene matches: 5. The deep-level immunoSEQ assay was used. Per sorted-subset replicate PCR, input was approximately 0.2 ug DNA, representing 30,000 to 35,000 T cell genomes. Libraries were prepared by immunoSEQ multiplex PCR; TCRdb keeps only in-frame clonotypes and omits some of them. Of millions of clones listed, about 95% are singletons. Naive CD8 cells comprised CD45RO-negative, CCR7-positively selected cells, excluding terminally differentiated effector memory CD45RA+ cells. Every one of the donors was a Caucasian adult that lived in Nashville, Tennessee.

This clonotype was sampled from a man younger than 35 in good health. Material: naive CD8+ T cells sorted from blood. The V gene is TRBV7-9, the J gene TRBJ2-1; 10 nucleotides agree with TRBD2. This chain's CDR3 is CASSYLGLADEQFF. CDR3 in DNA: TGTGCCAGCAGCTATTTAGGACTAGCGGATGAGCAGTTCTTC.